This paragraph reports one T cell receptor (beta chain). Germline lookup yields CDR1 KGHSH and CDR2 LQKENI. V gave up 0 bases and J gave up 4 bases; unmatched junction bases: 7. The CDR3 totals 16 residues. Original data processing: Quantification of nucleated cells was approximated via reference gene primer amplification. Sequenced by immunoSEQ multiplex PCR; TCRdb stores in-frame clones only, minus some. That table gives V, J and clone size, and the DNA gave D and trimming. Of approximately 70,000 clones in the sample, 70% to 80% were seen once. This sample was included in a study of blood T cell repertoires in COVID-19. Study background: The cDNA or gDNA used as material had been derived from T cells, B-cell-depleted T cells, or PBMCs.

Sample: peripheral blood. The rearrangement uses TRBV18 and TRBJ2-3, with 7 bases fitting TRBD1. The TCR originated in a woman of 80 years or more with active or convalescent COVID-19. This CDR3 is CASSPPYRTGSDTQYF. CDR3 DNA: TGTGCCAGCTCACCACCCTACCGGACAGGTTCAGATACGCAGTATTTT.